These 4 T cell receptor beta chains were all obtained from the same sample, sequenced in a study of Ad26.COV2.S vaccination and SARS-CoV-2 variants. Stated treatment: roughly 20 received Ad26.COV2.S at low or high dose, single or two shots; several received placebo; per-sample allocation not given. Material that was analyzed had been drawn on day 63 after the first vaccine or placebo injection. Here immunoSEQ multiplex PCR was the method, and the copy in TCRdb shows in-frame clones only, minus some. The table lists about 350,000 clones, more than 75% of them singletons. The specimen was peripheral blood, collected in a trial of Ad26.COV2.S vaccine versus placebo. The source is a person aged 18-65 years who received the Ad26.COV2.S COVID-19 vaccine or a placebo.

The chain has TRBV5-1 and TRBJ2-7, with D possibly TRBD1 on 6 matching bases. V dropped 3 bases and J dropped 4 bases, with 11 bases sitting between them. From germline, CDR1 is SGHRS and CDR2 YFSETQ. The CDR3 is 13 residues long. This CDR3 is CASSYLTGYEQYF. CDR3 DNA sequence: TGCGCCAGCAGCTACTTAACAGGGTACGAGCAGTACTTC.

The chain has TRBV6-5 and TRBJ2-2, with a weak D call TRBD2 (6 bases). The length of the CDR3 is 15 residues. V gave up 6 bases and J gave up 6 bases, with 17 bases separating them. Germline CDR1 reads MNHEY; CDR2 reads SVGAGI. The CDR3 bases are TGTGCCAGCAGGACGCACAGCCCGGGGGCCGGGGAGCTGTTTTTT. Amino acid sequence: CASRTHSPGAGELFF.

In nucleotides, the CDR3 is TGTGCCAGAAGCTCCAGGGACCCCCAGGGGATTGAAGCTTTCTTT. This sequence encodes CARSSRDPQGIEAFF. V is TRBV5-3 and J is TRBJ1-1; possible D gene TRBD1, 6 bases. TRBV5-3 is assigned to the ORF class and has an uncertain function. This CDR3 region has 15 residues. V gave up 3 bases and J gave up 7 bases, with 19 bases separating them.

This clone has just one count. V is TRBV6-2 or TRBV6-3 and J is TRBJ2-1; TRBD2 matches at 7 bases. The J segment lost 0 bases and the V segment lost 5 bases, leaving 7 bases of the junction unmatched. Germline V lookup: CDR1 MNHEY, CDR2 SVGEGT. The CDR3 totals 16 residues. CDR3 in amino acids: CASSVLAASSYNEQFF. The DNA of the CDR3 is TGTGCCAGCAGTGTTCTAGCGGCAAGCTCCTACAATGAGCAGTTCTTC.